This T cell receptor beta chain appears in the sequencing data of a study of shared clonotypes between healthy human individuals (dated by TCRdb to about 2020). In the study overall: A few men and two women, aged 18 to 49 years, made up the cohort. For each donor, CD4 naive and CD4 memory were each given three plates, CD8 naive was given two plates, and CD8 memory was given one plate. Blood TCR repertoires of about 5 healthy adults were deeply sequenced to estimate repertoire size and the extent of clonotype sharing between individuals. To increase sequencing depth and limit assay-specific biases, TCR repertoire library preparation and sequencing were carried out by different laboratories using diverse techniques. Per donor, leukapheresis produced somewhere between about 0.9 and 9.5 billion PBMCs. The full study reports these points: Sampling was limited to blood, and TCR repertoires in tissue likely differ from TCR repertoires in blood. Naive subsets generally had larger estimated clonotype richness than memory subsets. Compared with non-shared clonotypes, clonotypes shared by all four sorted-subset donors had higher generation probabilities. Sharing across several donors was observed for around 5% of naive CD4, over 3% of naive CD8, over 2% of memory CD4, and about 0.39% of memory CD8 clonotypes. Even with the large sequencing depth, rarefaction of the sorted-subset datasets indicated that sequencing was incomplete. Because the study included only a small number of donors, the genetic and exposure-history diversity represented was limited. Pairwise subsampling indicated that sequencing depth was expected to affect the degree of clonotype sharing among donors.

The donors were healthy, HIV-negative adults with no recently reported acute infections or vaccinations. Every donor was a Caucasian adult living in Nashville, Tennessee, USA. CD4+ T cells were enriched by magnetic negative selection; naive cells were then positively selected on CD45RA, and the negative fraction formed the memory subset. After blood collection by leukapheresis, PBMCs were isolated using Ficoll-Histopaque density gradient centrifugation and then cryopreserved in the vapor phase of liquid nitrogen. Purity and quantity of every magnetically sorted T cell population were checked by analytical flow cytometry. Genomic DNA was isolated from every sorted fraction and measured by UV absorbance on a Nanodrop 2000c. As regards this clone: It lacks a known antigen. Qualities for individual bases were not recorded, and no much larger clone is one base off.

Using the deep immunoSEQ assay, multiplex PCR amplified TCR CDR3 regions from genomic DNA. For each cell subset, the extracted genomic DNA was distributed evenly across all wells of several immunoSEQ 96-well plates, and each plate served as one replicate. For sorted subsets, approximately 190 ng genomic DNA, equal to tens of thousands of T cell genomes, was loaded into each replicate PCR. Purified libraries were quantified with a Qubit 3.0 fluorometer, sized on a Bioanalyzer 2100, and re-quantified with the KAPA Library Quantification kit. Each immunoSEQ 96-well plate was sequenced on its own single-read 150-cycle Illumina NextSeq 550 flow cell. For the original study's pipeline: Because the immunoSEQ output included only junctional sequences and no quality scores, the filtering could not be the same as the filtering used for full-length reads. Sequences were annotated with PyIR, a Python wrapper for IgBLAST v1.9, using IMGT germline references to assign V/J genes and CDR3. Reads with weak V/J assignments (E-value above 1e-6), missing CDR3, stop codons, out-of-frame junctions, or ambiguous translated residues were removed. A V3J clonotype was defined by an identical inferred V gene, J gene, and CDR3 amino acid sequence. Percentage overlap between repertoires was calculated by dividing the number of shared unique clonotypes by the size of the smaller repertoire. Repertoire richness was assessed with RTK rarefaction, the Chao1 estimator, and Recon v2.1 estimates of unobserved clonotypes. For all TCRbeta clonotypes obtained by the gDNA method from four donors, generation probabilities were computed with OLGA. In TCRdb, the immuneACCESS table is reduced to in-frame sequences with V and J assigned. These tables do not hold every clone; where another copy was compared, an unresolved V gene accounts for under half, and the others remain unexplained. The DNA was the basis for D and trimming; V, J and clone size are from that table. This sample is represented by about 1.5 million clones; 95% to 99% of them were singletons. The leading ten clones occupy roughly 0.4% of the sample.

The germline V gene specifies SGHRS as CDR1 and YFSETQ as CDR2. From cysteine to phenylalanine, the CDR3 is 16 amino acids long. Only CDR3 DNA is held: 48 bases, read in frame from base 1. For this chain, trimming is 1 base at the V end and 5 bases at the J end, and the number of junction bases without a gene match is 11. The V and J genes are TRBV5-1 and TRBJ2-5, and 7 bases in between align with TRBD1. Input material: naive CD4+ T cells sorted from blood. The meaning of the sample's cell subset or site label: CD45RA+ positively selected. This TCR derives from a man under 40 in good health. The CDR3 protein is CASSLNRGIGWETQYF. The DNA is TGCGCCAGCAGCTTGAACAGGGGTATCGGCTGGGAGACCCAGTACTTC.